This is a list of T cell receptor beta chains from one sample in a study of cytomegalovirus exposure and HLA in healthy donors. Data came from immunoSEQ multiplex PCR; TCRdb stores just in-frame clones and leaves some out. The table records roughly 250,000 clones, 80% of them present only once. The material sequenced was PBMCs. Every receptor here comes from a girl aged 2 to 9 in good health and CMV-seronegative. CDR3s include the opening cysteine and the closing phenylalanine or tryptophan. Fields, in order: clone size, J gene, D gene, V gene, CDR3 DNA, CDR3 protein. D genes are given only for firm matches. Size is omitted from some rows. Given values are once, few, many or a class for expanded clones.

.	TRBJ1-5	TRBD1	TRBV29-1	TGCAGCGTTGTCGGGACAGATAGCAATCAGCCCCAGCATTTT	CSVVGTDSNQPQHF
.	TRBJ1-6	.	TRBV15	TGTGCCACTGCGGGGACCTCGCAGGAGACCTATAATTCACCCCTCCACTTT	CATAGTSQETYNSPLHF
.	TRBJ1-4	.	TRBV4-2	TGTGCCAGCAGCCCCATGGACAGAAATAATGAAAAACTGTTTTTT	CASSPMDRNNEKLFF
.	TRBJ2-7	TRBD2	TRBV6-5	TGTGCCAGCAGTTTTGCGGGAGGGCCCGGGGTTTACGAGCAGTACTTC	CASSFAGGPGVYEQYF
few	TRBJ1-3	TRBD1	TRBV5-1	TGCGCCAGCAGCGTCCGGGACAGGGCAGGCGGGGACACCATATATTTT	CASSVRDRAGGDTIYF
.	TRBJ2-5	.	TRBV9	TGTGCCAGCAGCCGTAGTGGGGCAGCAGAGACCCAGTACTTC	CASSRSGAAETQYF
.	TRBJ1-4	.	TRBV19	TGTGCCAGTAGTATGTGGAGTACAACTAATGAAAAACTGTTTTTT	CASSMWSTTNEKLFF
once	TRBJ2-6	TRBD1	TRBV18	TGTGCCAGCTCGTTGAGGACAGGGACGACTGGGGCCAACGTCCTGACTTTC	CASSLRTGTTGANVLTF
.	TRBJ2-7	.	TRBV6-5	TGTGCCAGCAGTTACTCGATTGGTCGTAGCTCCCACGAGCAGTACTTC	CASSYSIGRSSHEQYF
.	TRBJ2-2	.	TRBV13	TGTGCCAGCAGCTTAGGTAGGACAGCGAACACCGGGGAGCTGTTTTTT	CASSLGRTANTGELFF
.	TRBJ1-1	TRBD1	TRBV19	TGTGCCAGTATCCGGGACAGGGGGCGAACTGAAGCTTTCTTT	CASIRDRGRTEAFF
.	TRBJ2-7	.	TRBV5-1	TGCGCCAGCAGCACCCGGGACTCAAGATACGAGCAGTACTTC	CASSTRDSRYEQYF
.	TRBJ1-1	TRBD1	TRBV7-3	TGTGCCAGCAGCTGGACAGGTGGGGGCACTGAAGCTTTCTTT	CASSWTGGGTEAFF
.	TRBJ2-3	TRBD2	TRBV13	TGTGCCAGCAGCTTAGGGGGTCTAGCGGGAGGGATCACAGATACGCAGTATTTT	CASSLGGLAGGITDTQYF
.	TRBJ2-5	TRBD1	TRBV23-1	TGCGCCAGCAGTCATCCGGACAGGGAAGAGACCCAGTACTTC	CASSHPDREETQYF
.	TRBJ2-1	TRBD1	TRBV19	TGTGCCAGTACCGTGGGACAGGGGAACAATGAGCAGTTCTTC	CASTVGQGNNEQFF
.	TRBJ2-7	TRBD2	TRBV27	TGTGCCAGCAGTCAGCTCGGACTAGCGGGAGCGGTCGAGCAGTACTTC	CASSQLGLAGAVEQYF
.	TRBJ2-7	TRBD2	TRBV5-4	TGTGCCAGCAGCTTTAGCGGGAACCCCGAGGTCTACGAGCAGTACTTC	CASSFSGNPEVYEQYF
.	TRBJ2-1	.	TRBV7-8	TGTGCCAGCAGCTCCCGGGATCGCGGGTACGCCTACAATGAGCAGTTCTTC	CASSSRDRGYAYNEQFF
.	TRBJ2-1	TRBD2	TRBV11-2	TGTGCCAGCAGCCCCCAGCTAGCGGGGCCTCCAGTTGGGCAGTTCTTC	CASSPQLAGPPVGQFF
.	TRBJ1-1	TRBD1	TRBV7-9	TGTGCCAGCAGGCGACAGGGCAACACTGAAGCTTTCTTT	CASRRQGNTEAFF
.	TRBJ1-4	.	TRBV2	TGTGCCAGCAGACAGGGCAGCGAAAAACTGTTTTTT	CASRQGSEKLFF
.	TRBJ2-2	TRBD2	TRBV7-6	TGTGCCAGCAGCTTATCCGGGGCGGGGGACACCGGGGAGCTGTTTTTT	CASSLSGAGDTGELFF
.	TRBJ2-2	TRBD1	TRBV9	TGTGCCAGCAGCCCAAGAGAACAGGGGACCGGGGAGCTGTTTTTT	CASSPREQGTGELFF
few	TRBJ1-2	.	TRBV28	TGTGCCAGCCGACAGGCCCGGCTGGGTGGCTACACCTTC	CASRQARLGGYTF
.	TRBJ1-1	.	TRBV7-2	TGTGCCAGCACCCAAGAGGACACTGAAGCTTTCTTT	CASTQEDTEAFF
.	TRBJ2-2	TRBD2	TRBV5-4	TGTGCCAGCAGCTTCGGGGGGCTAGCGGGGGGCGCGAACACCGGGGAGCTGTTTTTT	CASSFGGLAGGANTGELFF
.	TRBJ2-7	.	TRBV9	TGTGCCAGCAGCGTGGGAGGCTACGAGCAGTACTTC	CASSVGGYEQYF
.	TRBJ2-7	.	TRBV6-1	TGTGCCAGCAGTGAAGCGCCGGACACTTACTACGAGCAGTACTTC	CASSEAPDTYYEQYF
.	TRBJ2-1	TRBD2	TRBV28	TGTGCCAGCAGTCGAATACCGGGGGGTCGGGGAGGAAGCCGAAATGAGCAGTTCTTC	CASSRIPGGRGGSRNEQFF
.	TRBJ2-6	.	TRBV5-1	TGCGCCAGCAGCGCGGGCTCCTCTGGGGCCAACGTCCTGACTTTC	CASSAGSSGANVLTF
.	TRBJ2-1	TRBD2	TRBV6-4	TGTGCCAGCAGGATTCGGGAGGGCCGTCGTAATGAGCAGTTCTTC	CASRIREGRRNEQFF
few	TRBJ2-1	.	TRBV19	TGTGCCAGTAGTATCTGGGCGTCCTACAATGAGCAGTTCTTC	CASSIWASYNEQFF
.	TRBJ2-6	TRBD1	TRBV6-4	TGTGCCAGCAATAAGACAGGGGTTATCCCATCTGGGGCCAACGTCCTGACTTTC	CASNKTGVIPSGANVLTF
once	TRBJ2-1	.	TRBV9	TGTGCCAGCAGCGTCGACAGGACCTACAATGAGCAGTTCTTC	CASSVDRTYNEQFF